One and the same sample provided the 31 T cell receptor beta chains below, sequenced in a study of cytomegalovirus exposure and HLA in healthy donors. Clones were sequenced by immunoSEQ multiplex PCR, and TCRdb holds only the in-frame ones, with some missing. The data contain about 110,000 clones, 85% to 90% of them singletons. Sequenced material: PBMCs. Receptor source: a young woman in good health and CMV-seropositive.

The count of this clone is one. This sequence joins TRBV5-4 and TRBJ2-3; 13 bases agree with TRBD2. Germline V lookup: CDR1 SGHNT, CDR2 YYREEE (reference sequence). Trimming cost V 4 bases and J 5 bases; bases outside gene matches: 7. This CDR3 has 16 residues. The CDR3 region is CASSGGLAGVQDTQYF. Written as DNA, the CDR3 is TGTGCCAGCAGCGGTGGACTAGCGGGAGTACAAGATACGCAGTATTTT.

This chain links TRBV2 with TRBJ2-1; 8 bases agree with TRBD2. V was pared by 3 bases and J by 5 bases, with 3 bases of the junction left unmatched. In germline, CDR1 is SNHLY, CDR2 FYNNEI. CDR3 length equals 14 residues. Here the CDR3 reads CASSERRGDNEQFF. In DNA form, the CDR3 reads TGTGCCAGCAGTGAGCGGCGGGGGGACAATGAGCAGTTCTTC.

The chain joins TRBV30 to TRBJ2-1; 14 bases align to TRBD2. Per the germline V gene, CDR1 is GTSNPN and CDR2 is SVGIG (reference sequence). After removal of 8 bases from V and 7 bases from J, the junction contained 4 bases not matched to a gene. This CDR3 has 13 amino acids. DNA for the CDR3: TGTGCCGGGGGACTAGCGGGAGCGAATGAGCAGTTCTTC. Translation: CAGGLAGANEQFF.

This clone showed up just a few times. V usage is TRBV27 and J usage is TRBJ1-6; D gene ambiguous. The CDR3 sequence is 13 residues long. CDR1 MNHEY and CDR2 SMNVEV come from the germline V gene (reference sequence). The V gene lost 3 bases and the J gene lost 8 bases, with 8 bases spanning the gap. The chain's CDR3 is CASSFSGHSPLHF. CDR3 nucleotide sequence: TGTGCCAGCAGTTTCAGTGGCCATTCACCCCTCCACTTT.

This chain links TRBV5-1 with TRBJ2-3; D may be TRBD2 (6 bases). CDR1 SGHRS and CDR2 YFSETQ come from the germline V gene. The CDR3 is made up of 16 amino acids. Trimming shortened V by 0 bases and J by 0 bases, and 11 bases separated the two germline ends. Written as DNA, the CDR3 is TGCGCCAGCAGCTTGGGGGTCAGCGGGAGCACAGATACGCAGTATTTT. The encoded protein is CASSLGVSGSTDTQYF.

This clone was counted a single time. The chain couples TRBV7-2 to TRBJ1-5; no clear D gene. The CDR3 totals 12 residues. V was trimmed by 1 base and J by 9 bases, leaving 7 bases between them. CDR1 is SGHTA, CDR2 FQGNSA, per germline. The CDR3 DNA sequence: TGTGCCAGCAGCTTAGGGGAGGGGCCCCAGCATTTT. Its translation: CASSLGEGPQHF.

The chain has TRBV7-9 and TRBJ2-1, with 11 bases aligning to TRBD2. The CDR3 loop spans 15 amino acids. Germline V gene data show CDR1 as SEHNR and CDR2 as FQNEAQ (reference sequence). V was pared by 3 bases and J by 8 bases, with 6 bases of the junction left unmatched. The CDR3 DNA is TGTGCCAGCAGCTTCGCTACTAGCGGGAGTTATGAGCAGTTCTTC. Translated, it gives CASSFATSGSYEQFF.

V gene TRBV9 combines with J gene TRBJ1-1; 8 nucleotides agree with TRBD1. Trimming at V came to 2 bases and at J to 8 bases, leaving 5 bases not matched to a gene. The CDR3 extends over 13 amino acids. CDR1 and CDR2 from the germline V gene are SGDLS and YYNGEE. CDR3 DNA sequence: TGTGCCAGCAGCGTCGCCGGACAGGGCGAAGCTTTCTTT. This translates into CASSVAGQGEAFF. The variable domain in full, completed from reference TRBV9 and TRBJ1-1, reads DSGVTQTPKHLITATGQRVTLRCSPRSGDLSVYWYQQSLDQGLQFLIQYYNGEERAKGNILERFSAQQFPDLHSELNLSSLELGDSALYFCASSVAGQGEAFFGQGTRLTVV.

This clone came up once. V usage is TRBV7-2 and J usage is TRBJ2-1, with D perhaps matching TRBD2 (5 bases). V lost 5 bases to trimming and J lost 0 bases, with 17 bases between them. The CDR3 extends over 17 amino acids. The germline V gene encodes CDR1 SGHTA and CDR2 FQGNSA. In DNA, the CDR3 is TGTGCCAGCAGCCATCGGACTGGCCTAAGCTCCTACAATGAGCAGTTCTTC. This translates into CASSHRTGLSSYNEQFF.

The chain links TRBV7-3 to TRBJ2-5; no clear D gene. Germline lookup yields CDR1 SGHTA and CDR2 FQGTGA. V shed 7 bases and J shed 4 bases, with 13 bases lying between them. The CDR3 is 13 amino acids. In DNA, the CDR3 is TGTGCCAGCAACACCCGCCCTGGAGAGACCCAGTACTTC. This gives the protein CASNTRPGETQYF.

CDR3 region: CSVVMTGSETQYF. Written as DNA, the CDR3 is TGCAGCGTTGTAATGACAGGGAGTGAGACCCAGTACTTC. The rearrangement links TRBV29-1 to TRBJ2-5, with 7 nucleotides matching TRBD1. Germline CDR1 SQVTM, CDR2 ANQGSEA. The CDR3 is 13 amino acids. V shed 4 bases and J 5 bases; nucleotides not matched to a gene: 7.

This chain links TRBV10-2 with TRBJ2-7, with TRBD2 identical over 14 bases. The V gene end was trimmed by 4 bases and the J gene end by 0 bases; junction bases not matched to a gene: 5. The length of the CDR3 is 17 residues. Germline CDR1 reads WSHSY; CDR2 reads SAAADI. The CDR3 bases are TGCGCCAGCAGTGGACTAGCGGGGGGGCTCCGCTCCTACGAGCAGTACTTC. Its protein product is CASSGLAGGLRSYEQYF.

The V gene is TRBV6-5, the J gene TRBJ1-6; D possibly corresponds to TRBD1 (6 bases). The germline CDR1 and CDR2 sequences are MNHEY and SVGAGI. Trimming took off 7 bases at V and 14 bases at J, with 18 bases between the two ends. The CDR3 totals 13 residues. Here the CDR3 reads CASKGGARGTLHF. CDR3 DNA: TGTGCCAGCAAGGGGGGGGCGCGGGGAACCCTCCACTTT.

The chain is built from TRBV29-1 and TRBJ2-1, with a weak D call TRBD2 (7 bases). The CDR3 has 13 residues. The V gene's germline CDR1 is SQVTM and CDR2 ANQGSEA. V dropped 3 bases and J dropped 7 bases, with 13 bases sitting between them. Here the CDR3 DNA reads TGCAGCGTTGACACAGGGAGGGGGAATGAGCAGTTCTTC. Translating gives CSVDTGRGNEQFF.

The chain has TRBV7-9 and TRBJ1-4; 9 positions agree with TRBD1. The junction had 7 bases not matched to a gene; V was cut back by 5 bases and J by 0 bases. CDR1 is SEHNR and CDR2 is FQNEAQ in the germline V gene (reference sequence). This CDR3 is 17 amino acids long. The CDR3 reads CASSGLGQGSTNEKLFF. The CDR3 nucleotides are TGTGCCAGCAGCGGGTTGGGACAGGGTTCAACTAATGAAAAACTGTTTTTT.

The chain combines TRBV6-4 with TRBJ2-6; possibly TRBD1 for D (5 bases). Trimming removed 8 bases from V and 0 bases from J, with 14 bases in between. The CDR3 length is 16 residues. Per the germline V gene, CDR1 is MRHNA and CDR2 is SNTAGT. For the CDR3, the DNA is TGTGCCAGCGGTGGCAGGGCAGACTCTGGGGCCAACGTCCTGACTTTC. Translated: CASGGRADSGANVLTF.

The rearrangement joins TRBV7-3 to TRBJ2-1; D is unclear. V lost 5 bases, J lost 0 bases, and 11 bases lay in between. The CDR3 has 15 amino acids. The germline V gene has CDR1 SGHTA and CDR2 FQGTGA. The CDR3 nucleotides are TGTGCCAGCAGCCCTGACTTGAGCTCCTACAATGAGCAGTTCTTC. It codes for CASSPDLSSYNEQFF.

The chain employs TRBV28 and TRBJ1-3; tentatively, D is TRBD1 (6 bases). The V end lost 6 bases, the J end lost 0 bases, and 9 bases lay between the germline ends. The CDR3 is made up of 14 amino acids. Per germline, CDR1 MDHEN and CDR2 SYDVKM. DNA for the CDR3: TGTGCCAGCAGCCAAGGGGGCTCTGGAAACACCATATATTTT. This sequence encodes CASSQGGSGNTIYF.

The V and J genes are TRBV2 and TRBJ2-5, with TRBD1 matching over 8 bases. This CDR3 region has 16 residues. With V trimmed by 1 base and J by 2 bases, 6 bases remained unmatched. Germline assignment: CDR1 SNHLY and CDR2 FYNNEI. The CDR3 spells CASSEVGTGGQETQYF. CDR3 in DNA: TGTGCCAGCAGTGAAGTCGGTACAGGGGGACAAGAGACCCAGTACTTC.

V usage is TRBV28 and J usage is TRBJ1-5, with 7 bases aligning to TRBD1. The CDR3 covers 14 residues. Per germline, CDR1 MDHEN and CDR2 SYDVKM. J was trimmed by 8 bases and V by 11 bases; bases with no gene match: 15. The CDR3 reads CASKGGTAIKPQHF. In DNA form, the CDR3 reads TGTGCCTCAAAAGGAGGGACAGCCATCAAGCCCCAGCATTTT.

J is TRBJ2-4 and V is TRBV19, with 11 bases that match TRBD2. Germline V gene lookup returns CDR1 LNHDA and CDR2 SQIVND (reference sequence). The CDR3 is made up of 15 amino acids. V dropped 6 bases and J dropped 6; count of bases not matched to a gene: 7. The CDR3 spells CASRLSGRDGNIQYF. CDR3 DNA sequence: TGTGCCAGTAGACTTAGCGGGAGGGACGGAAACATTCAGTACTTC.

The V gene is TRBV5-5, the J gene TRBJ2-2; D is uncertain. The CDR3 runs 14 residues. Germline loops: CDR1 SGHKS, CDR2 YYEKEE (reference sequence). V was cut by 0 bases and J by 0 bases, with 3 bases left in between. CDR3 sequence: CASSLGANTGELFF. The CDR3 nucleotides read TGTGCCAGCAGCTTGGGCGCGAACACCGGGGAGCTGTTTTTT.

The V and J genes are TRBV28 and TRBJ1-5, with a weak D call TRBD1 (5 bases). CDR1 and CDR2 from the germline V gene are MDHEN and SYDVKM. CDR3 size: 12 residues. Trimming removed 6 bases at V and 6 bases at J, with 9 bases between. The CDR3 sequence is CASRGGVQPQHF. The CDR3 DNA sequence: TGTGCCAGCAGGGGGGGAGTTCAGCCCCAGCATTTT.

This chain uses TRBV10-3 with TRBJ1-1; 7 bases line up with TRBD1. Per germline, CDR1 ENHRY and CDR2 SYGVKD. The CDR3 is 11 residues long. With 10 bases clipped from V and 5 bases from J, the junction kept 4 bases outside the gene matches. CDR3 DNA: TGTGCCACGACAGGGTTAACTGAAGCTTTCTTT. Amino acids: CATTGLTEAFF.

The rearrangement links TRBV11-2 to TRBJ1-1, with no clear D. Germline-derived CDR1 and CDR2 are SGHAT and FQNNGV. This CDR3 region has 12 residues. V shed 1 base and J shed 6 bases, with 6 bases lying between them. CDR3 loop: CASSLGGPEAFF. The DNA for the CDR3 is TGTGCCAGCAGCTTAGGAGGGCCTGAAGCTTTCTTT.

The rearrangement joins TRBV18 to TRBJ2-1, with a possible D match to TRBD2 (5 bases). V was cut by 1 base and J by 5 bases, with 9 bases left in between. In germline, CDR1 is KGHSH, CDR2 LQKENI. CDR3 length: 14 amino acids. The CDR3 DNA sequence: TGTGCCAGCTCACCACTTGGAGGAGACAATGAGCAGTTCTTC. Residues: CASSPLGGDNEQFF.

This clone turned up a few times. The chain uses TRBV5-4 and TRBJ2-3; tentative D call: TRBD2 (5 bases). Deletions cut 0 bases from V and 4 bases from J, with 12 bases between. CDR3 length: 15 residues. CDR1 and CDR2 (germline): SGHNT, YYREEE (reference sequence). The chain's CDR3 is CASSLAQGSADTQYF. DNA of the CDR3: TGTGCCAGCAGCTTGGCCCAAGGGAGCGCAGATACGCAGTATTTT.

The chain has TRBV19 and TRBJ2-2; 7 bases are a match to TRBD1. This CDR3 has 16 amino acids. Germline CDR1 and CDR2: LNHDA and SQIVND (reference sequence). The ends lost 5 bases at V and 6 bases at J; junction bases unmatched: 12. CDR3 in amino acids: CASSSRDSGTAGELFF. The CDR3 DNA sequence: TGTGCCAGTAGTTCCAGGGACAGTGGAACCGCCGGGGAGCTGTTTTTT. The full variable domain, completed using reference TRBV19 and TRBJ2-2, is DGGITQSPKYLFRKEGQNVTLSCEQNLNHDAMYWYRQDPGQGLRLIYYSQIVNDFQKGDIAEGYSVSREKKESFPLTVTSAQKNPTAFYLCASSSRDSGTAGELFFGEGSRLTVL.

This clone came up a few times. This rearrangement joins TRBV2 to TRBJ1-2; D call uncertain. CDR3 length equals 13 residues. V lost 4 bases to trimming and J lost 4 bases, with 10 bases between them. Germline V gene lookup returns CDR1 SNHLY and CDR2 FYNNEI. CDR3 nucleotides: TGTGCCAGCAGTGTCAGTATCCCCTATGGCTACACCTTC. As protein: CASSVSIPYGYTF.

The chain combines TRBV21-1 with TRBJ1-2. TRBV21-1 is a documented pseudogene. This CDR3 region has 14 residues. The DNA for the CDR3 is TGTGCCAGCAGCAAAGGCGGGGACGCCGAGAGCTACACCTTC. The encoded protein is CASSKGGDAESYTF.

The V gene is TRBV6-1, the J gene TRBJ1-6; no firm D call. Germline CDR1 MNHNS, CDR2 SASEGT. This CDR3 is 12 amino acids long. The V end was cut by 7 bases, the J end by 7 bases, with 8 bases between. In DNA, the CDR3 is TGTGCCAGCAAACAGCGGAATTCACCCCTCCACTTT. It yields the protein CASKQRNSPLHF.